This entry concerns a single T cell receptor beta chain. Antigen specificity is unknown. The sample belongs to a study of cytomegalovirus exposure and HLA in healthy donors. The CDR3 is 14 residues long. Trimming shortened V by 5 bases and J by 3 bases, and 11 bases separated the two germline ends. The germline CDR1 and CDR2 sequences are MGHDK and SYGVNS. The PCR contained 60 Vbeta and 13 Jbeta primers. The protocol was immunoSEQ multiplex PCR, while the TCRdb copy is restricted to in-frame clones and leaves out a portion. The sample lists around 130,000 clones, around 70% occurring once. The study, taken as a whole, reports: Within an earlier analysis, most TCR beta V segments proved productive either about 87% or about 30% of the time. Versus the approximately 700-donor mean, an Asian-associated ancestry cluster reportedly showed fewer N-insertions in a later analysis.

The sequence derives from a woman aged 55-75 years in good health and CMV-seropositive. The rearrangement uses TRBV25-1 and TRBJ1-5, with a weak D call TRBD1 (6 bases). Material for sequencing was PBMCs. The CDR3 is CASSQTGYNQPQHF. CDR3 DNA sequence: TGTGCCAGCAGTCAGACAGGCTACAATCAGCCCCAGCATTTT.